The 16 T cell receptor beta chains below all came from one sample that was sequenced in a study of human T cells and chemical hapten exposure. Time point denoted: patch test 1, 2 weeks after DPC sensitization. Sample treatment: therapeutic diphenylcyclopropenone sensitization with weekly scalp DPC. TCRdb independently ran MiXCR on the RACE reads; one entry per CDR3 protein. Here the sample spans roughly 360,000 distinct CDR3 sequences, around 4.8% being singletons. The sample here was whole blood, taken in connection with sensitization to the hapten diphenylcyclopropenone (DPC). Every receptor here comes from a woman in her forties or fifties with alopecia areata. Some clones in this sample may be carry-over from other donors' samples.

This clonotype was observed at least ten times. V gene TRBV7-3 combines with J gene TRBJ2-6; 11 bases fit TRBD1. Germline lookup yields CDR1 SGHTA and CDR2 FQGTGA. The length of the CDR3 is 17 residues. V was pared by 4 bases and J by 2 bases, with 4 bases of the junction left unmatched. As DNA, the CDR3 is TGTGCCAGCAGCTCTGGACAGGGGGCGGCTGGGGCCAACGTCCTGACTTTC. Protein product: CASSSGQGAAGANVLTF. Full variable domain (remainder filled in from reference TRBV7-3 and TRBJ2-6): GAGVSQTPSNKVTEKGKYVELRCDPISGHTALYWYRQSLGQGPEFLIYFQGTGAADDSGLPNDRFFAVRPEGSVSTLKIQRTERGDSAVYLCASSSGQGAAGANVLTFGAGSRLTVL.

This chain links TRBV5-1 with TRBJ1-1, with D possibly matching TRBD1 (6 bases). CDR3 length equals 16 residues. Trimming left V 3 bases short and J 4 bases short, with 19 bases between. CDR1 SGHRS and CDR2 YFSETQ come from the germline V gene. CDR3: CASSWWDTRRGTEAFF. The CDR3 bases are TGCGCCAGCAGCTGGTGGGACACTCGACGGGGCACTGAAGCTTTCTTT.

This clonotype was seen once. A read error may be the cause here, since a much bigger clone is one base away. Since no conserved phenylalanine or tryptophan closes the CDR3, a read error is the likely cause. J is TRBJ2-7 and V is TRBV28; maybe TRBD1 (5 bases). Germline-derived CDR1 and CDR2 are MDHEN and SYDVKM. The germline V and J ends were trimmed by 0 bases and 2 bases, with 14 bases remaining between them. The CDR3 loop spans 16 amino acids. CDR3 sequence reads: CASSLWSTGPAYEQYL. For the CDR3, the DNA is TGTGCCAGCAGTTTATGGAGTACAGGTCCGGCCTACGAGCAGTACTTA.

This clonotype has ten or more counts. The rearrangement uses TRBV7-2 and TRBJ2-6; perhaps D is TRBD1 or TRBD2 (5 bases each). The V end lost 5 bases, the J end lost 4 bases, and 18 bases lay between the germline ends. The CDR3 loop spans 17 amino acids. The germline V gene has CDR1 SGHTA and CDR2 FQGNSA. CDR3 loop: CASSPGLRGAGANVLTF. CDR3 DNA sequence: TGTGCCAGCAGCCCCGGTTTGAGGGGCGCGGGGGCCAACGTCCTGACTTTC.

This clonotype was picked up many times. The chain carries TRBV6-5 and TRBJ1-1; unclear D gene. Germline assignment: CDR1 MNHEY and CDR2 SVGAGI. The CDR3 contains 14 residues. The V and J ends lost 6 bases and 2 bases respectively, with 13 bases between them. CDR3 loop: CASSPLGFNTEAFF. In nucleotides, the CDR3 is TGTGCCAGCAGCCCCTTGGGGTTTAACACTGAAGCTTTCTTT.

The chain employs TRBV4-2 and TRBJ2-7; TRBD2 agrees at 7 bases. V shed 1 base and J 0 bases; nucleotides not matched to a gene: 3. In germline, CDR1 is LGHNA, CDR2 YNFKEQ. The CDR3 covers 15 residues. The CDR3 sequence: CASSQVASGSYEQYF. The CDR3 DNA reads TGTGCCAGCAGCCAAGTTGCTAGCGGCTCCTACGAGCAGTACTTC.

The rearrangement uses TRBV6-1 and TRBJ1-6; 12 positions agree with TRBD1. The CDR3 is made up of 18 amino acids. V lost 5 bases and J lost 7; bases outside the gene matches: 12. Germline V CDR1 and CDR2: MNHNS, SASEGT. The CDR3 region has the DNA TGTGCCAGCAGTCGCCCGAGGGACAGGGGGCACGCGAATTCACCCCTCCACTTT. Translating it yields CASSRPRDRGHANSPLHF.

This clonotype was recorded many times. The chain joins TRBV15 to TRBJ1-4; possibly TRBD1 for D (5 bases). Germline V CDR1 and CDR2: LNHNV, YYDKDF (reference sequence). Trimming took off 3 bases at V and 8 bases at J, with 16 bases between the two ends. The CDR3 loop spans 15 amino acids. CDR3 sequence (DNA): TGTGCCACCAGCAGGGACTCAGGGTACTGGGAAAAACTGTTTTTT. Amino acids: CATSRDSGYWEKLFF.

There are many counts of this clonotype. The CDR3 reads CAWSSRPDGYTF. The CDR3 coding sequence is TGTGCCTGGAGTTCTCGACCGGATGGCTACACCTTC. V is TRBV30 and J is TRBJ1-2, with D unclear. Trimming stripped 2 bases from V and 6 bases from J, with 10 bases between. From germline, CDR1 is GTSNPN and CDR2 SVGIG (reference sequence). The CDR3 is 12 residues long. Complete variable domain (other parts from reference TRBV30 and TRBJ1-2): SQTIHQWPATLVQPVGSPLSLECTVEGTSNPNLYWYRQAAGRGLQLLFYSVGIGQISSEVPQNLSASRPQDRQFILSSKKLLLSDSGFYLCAWSSRPDGYTFGSGTRLTVV.

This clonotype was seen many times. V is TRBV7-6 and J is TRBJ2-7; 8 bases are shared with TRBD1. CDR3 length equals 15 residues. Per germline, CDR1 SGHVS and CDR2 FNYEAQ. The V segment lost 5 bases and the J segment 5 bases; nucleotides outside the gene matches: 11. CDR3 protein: CASSITGTGNHEQYF. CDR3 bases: TGTGCCAGCAGCATTACCGGGACAGGTAACCACGAGCAGTACTTC.

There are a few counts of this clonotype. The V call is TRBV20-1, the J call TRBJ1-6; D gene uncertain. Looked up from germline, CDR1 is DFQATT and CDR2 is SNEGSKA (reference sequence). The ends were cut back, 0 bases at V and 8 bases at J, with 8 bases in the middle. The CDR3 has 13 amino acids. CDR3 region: CSAREVADSPLHF. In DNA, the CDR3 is TGCAGTGCTAGAGAAGTTGCGGATTCACCCCTCCACTTT.

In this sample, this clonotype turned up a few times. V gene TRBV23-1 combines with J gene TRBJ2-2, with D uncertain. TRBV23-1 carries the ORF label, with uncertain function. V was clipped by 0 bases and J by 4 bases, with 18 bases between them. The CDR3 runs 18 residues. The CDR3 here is CASSQSAGTAFCTGELFF. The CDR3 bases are TGCGCCAGCAGTCAATCGGCTGGAACAGCGTTCTGCACCGGGGAGCTGTTTTTT.

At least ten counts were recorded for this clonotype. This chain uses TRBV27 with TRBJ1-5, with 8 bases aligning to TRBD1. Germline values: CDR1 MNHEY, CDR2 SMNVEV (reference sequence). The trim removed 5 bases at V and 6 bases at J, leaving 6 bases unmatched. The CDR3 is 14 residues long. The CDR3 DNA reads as TGTGCCAGCAGTGACACAGGGGGAGGTCAGCCCCAGCATTTT. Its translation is CASSDTGGGQPQHF.

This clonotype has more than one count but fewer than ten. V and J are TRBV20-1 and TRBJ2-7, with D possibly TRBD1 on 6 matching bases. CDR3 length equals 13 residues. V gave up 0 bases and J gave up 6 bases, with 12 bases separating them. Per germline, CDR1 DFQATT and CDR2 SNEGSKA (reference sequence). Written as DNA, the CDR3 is TGCAGTGCTAGAGATGGCAGGGGTGGCGAGCAGTACTTC. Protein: CSARDGRGGEQYF.

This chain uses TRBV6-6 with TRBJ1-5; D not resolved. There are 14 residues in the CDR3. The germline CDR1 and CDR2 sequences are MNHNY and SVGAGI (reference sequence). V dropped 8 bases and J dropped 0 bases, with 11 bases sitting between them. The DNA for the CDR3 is TGTGCCAGCGATTCCCGGGCTAGCAATCAGCCCCAGCATTTT. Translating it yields CASDSRASNQPQHF.

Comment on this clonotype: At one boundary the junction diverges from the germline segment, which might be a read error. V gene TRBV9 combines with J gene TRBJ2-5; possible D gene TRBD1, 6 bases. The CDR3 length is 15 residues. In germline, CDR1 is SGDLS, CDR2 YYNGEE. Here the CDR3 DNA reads TGTGCCAGTAGCGCCGATGTCAGGGGACAAGAGACCCAGTACTTC. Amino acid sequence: CASSADVRGQETQYF.